The 14 T cell receptor beta chains listed next were all sequenced from one sample in a study of human T cells and chemical hapten exposure. From the RACE reads, TCRdb called clonotypes with MiXCR, one entry per CDR3 protein. The sample holds about 80,000 distinct CDR3 sequences, about 9.3% seen once. Time point reported: patch test 1, 2 weeks after DPC sensitization. Specified treatment: therapeutic diphenylcyclopropenone sensitization with weekly scalp DPC. Sequences were derived from whole blood, sampled in connection with sensitization to the hapten diphenylcyclopropenone (DPC). The source of these receptors is a woman aged 45-65 years with alopecia areata. Some clones in this sample may be carry-over from other donors' samples.

The genes are TRBV30 and TRBJ1-1; 9 bases agree with TRBD1. In germline, CDR1 is GTSNPN, CDR2 SVGIG (reference sequence). Germline trimming cut 0 bases from V and 10 bases from J; bases unmatched to any gene: 9. The CDR3 runs 14 residues. The CDR3 protein is CAWSVHSTGGRAFF. The CDR3 DNA is TGTGCCTGGAGTGTACACTCGACAGGGGGGAGAGCTTTCTTT.

The rearrangement joins TRBV11-2 to TRBJ2-1, with 7 positions matching TRBD2. Unmatched junction bases numbered 10, after V lost 5 bases and J lost 3 bases. This CDR3 has 16 amino acids. Germline V gives CDR1 SGHAT, CDR2 FQNNGV. This chain's CDR3 is CASSPTLAERYNEQFF. The CDR3 DNA is TGTGCCAGCAGCCCCACTCTAGCGGAGCGCTACAATGAGCAGTTCTTC.

This clonotype was detected ten times or more. V and J are TRBV29-1 and TRBJ1-1; D possibly corresponds to TRBD1 (5 bases). This CDR3 is 12 amino acids long. Trimming removed 0 bases at V and 10 bases at J, with 12 bases between. Germline lookup yields CDR1 SQVTM and CDR2 ANQGSEA. The CDR3 region has the DNA TGCAGCGTTGAAGAACGACCGGGGGGAGCTTTCTTT. Translation: CSVEERPGGAFF. Variable domain in full (rest from reference TRBV29-1 and TRBJ1-1): SAVISQKPSRDICQRGTSLTIQCQVDSQVTMMFWYRQQPGQSLTLIATANQGSEATYESGFVIDKFPISRPNLTFSTLTVSNMSPEDSSIYLCSVEERPGGAFFGQGTRLTVV.

The rearrangement joins TRBV9 to TRBJ2-1, with 9 bases matching TRBD2. V lost 3 bases, J lost 7 bases, and 8 bases stayed unmatched. This CDR3 region has 15 residues. The germline gives CDR1 SGDLS, CDR2 YYNGEE. The CDR3 loop is CASSAPAGGANEQFF. CDR3 DNA: TGTGCCAGCAGCGCTCCGGCGGGAGGGGCTAATGAGCAGTTCTTC.

The chain carries TRBV9 and TRBJ1-3, with D possibly matching TRBD1 (6 bases). Germline assignment: CDR1 SGDLS and CDR2 YYNGEE. The V end lost 3 bases, the J end lost 10 bases, and 14 bases lay between the germline ends. This CDR3 has 13 residues. Here the CDR3 reads CASSAGTTTTIYF. As DNA, the CDR3 is TGTGCCAGCAGCGCCGGGACAACAACGACCATATATTTT.

The genes are TRBV5-6 and TRBJ1-1; no clear D gene. This CDR3 is 11 amino acids long. CDR1 is SGHDT and CDR2 is YYEEEE in the germline V gene. V gave up 2 bases and J gave up 10 bases, with 9 bases separating them. The CDR3 DNA reads TGTGCCAGCAGCTTAACTGCAGCAGCTTTCTTT. Amino acid sequence: CASSLTAAAFF.

This clonotype showed up just a few times. V and J are TRBV20-1 and TRBJ1-4; 7 bases align to TRBD1. There are 18 residues in the CDR3. CDR1 is DFQATT, CDR2 SNEGSKA, per germline (reference sequence). The ends lost 5 bases at V and 0 bases at J; junction bases unmatched: 15. CDR3 sequence reads: CSAPVRGALSATNEKLFF. CDR3 bases: TGCAGTGCTCCGGTCAGGGGGGCGCTTTCGGCAACTAATGAAAAACTGTTTTTT.

This clonotype was counted at least ten times. V gene TRBV20-1 combines with J gene TRBJ2-1; the match to TRBD2 covers 14 bases. Germline CDR1 and CDR2: DFQATT and SNEGSKA (reference sequence). The CDR3 consists of 18 residues. The trim removed 1 base at V and 0 bases at J, leaving 5 bases unmatched. The CDR3 protein is CSARGRLAGGGSYNEQFF. For the CDR3, the DNA is TGCAGTGCTAGAGGCCGACTAGCGGGAGGGGGCTCCTACAATGAGCAGTTCTTC.

V and J are TRBV6-2 or TRBV6-3 and TRBJ1-1; D unresolved. There are 13 residues in the CDR3. The germline V and J ends were trimmed by 2 bases and 7 bases, with 11 bases remaining between them. Germline CDR1 reads MNHEY; CDR2 reads SVGEGT. CDR3 DNA sequence: TGTGCCAGCAGTTACATCAAAGGCGTTGAAGCTTTCTTT. It encodes CASSYIKGVEAFF.

In its sample, this clonotype was seen a few times. This chain connects TRBV24-1 to TRBJ2-3; D not resolved. CDR1 is KGHDR and CDR2 is SFDVKD in the germline V gene. CDR3 length equals 15 residues. Trimming cost V 6 bases and J 1 base, with 13 bases left between them. CDR3 DNA sequence: TGTGCCACCAGTTCTTACTCTCGGGGCACAGATACGCAGTATTTT. This encodes CATSSYSRGTDTQYF.

On this clonotype itself: A much larger clonotype is one base distant, so this may be a read error. This chain connects TRBV2 to TRBJ2-2, with D perhaps matching TRBD1 or TRBD2 (5 bases each). Trimming pared 0 bases from V and 7 bases from J, leaving 9 bases between. This CDR3 comprises 14 residues. The germline CDR1 and CDR2 sequences are SNHLY and FYNNEI. The CDR3 region is CASSEARDGGELFF. For the CDR3, the DNA is TGTGCCAGCAGTGAAGCAAGGGACGGCGGGGAGCTGTTTTTT.

The rearrangement joins TRBV3-1 to TRBJ2-1; no firm D call. Germline CDR1 LGHDT, CDR2 YNNKEL (reference sequence). The V and J ends lost 1 base and 3 bases respectively, with 10 bases between them. CDR3 length equals 15 residues. The CDR3 bases are TGTGCCAGCAGCCAAGGACAATCGGACTACAATGAGCAGTTCTTC. This encodes CASSQGQSDYNEQFF.

The table lists this clonotype with a few counts. This chain links TRBV5-4 with TRBJ2-7; D gene ambiguous. V lost 0 bases and J 5 bases, leaving 9 bases between the germline ends. The length of the CDR3 is 13 residues. The V gene's germline CDR1 is SGHNT and CDR2 YYREEE (reference sequence). The chain's CDR3 is CASSLVGQDEQYF. The CDR3 DNA sequence: TGTGCCAGCAGCTTGGTAGGCCAAGACGAGCAGTACTTC.

This chain links TRBV6-5 with TRBJ2-7; perhaps TRBD2 as D (6 bases). The CDR3 has 17 amino acids. V was shortened by 6 bases and J by 1 base, with 22 bases between the two germline ends. Germline CDR1 and CDR2: MNHEY and SVGAGI. The CDR3 nucleotides read TGTGCCAGCAGCAACAAGGGTAGCGGCGTTTTTTCCTACGAGCAGTACTTC. Protein: CASSNKGSGVFSYEQYF.